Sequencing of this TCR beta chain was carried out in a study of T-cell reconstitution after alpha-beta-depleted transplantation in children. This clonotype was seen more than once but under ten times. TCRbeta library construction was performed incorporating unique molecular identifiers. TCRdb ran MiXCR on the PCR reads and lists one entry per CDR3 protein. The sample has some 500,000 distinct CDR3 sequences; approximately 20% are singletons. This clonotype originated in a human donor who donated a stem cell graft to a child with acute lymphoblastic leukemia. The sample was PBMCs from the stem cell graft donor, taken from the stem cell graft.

CDR3 DNA: TGCAGTGCCTCGGGACTTTCCGTCTCCTACAATGAGCAGTTCTTC. Translated: CSASGLSVSYNEQFF. The chain recombines TRBV20-1 with TRBJ2-1; the D gene is possibly TRBD2 (6 bases). CDR1 and CDR2 from the germline V gene are DFQATT and SNEGSKA (reference sequence). The V end lost 6 bases, the J end lost 0 bases, and 15 bases lay between the germline ends. This CDR3 has 15 residues.